The clone carrying this TCR beta chain has only a few counts. As yet, its antigen is unknown. This entry comes from a study of vaccination effects on CD4 cells after COVID-19. Study summary: Participants completed two doses of the BNT162b2 or mRNA-1273 vaccine.

Study-level points and caveats: The study found marked clonal contraction of infection- and vaccine-induced clones late after vaccination.

The protocol was immunoSEQ multiplex PCR, while the TCRdb copy is restricted to in-frame clones and leaves out a portion. Here the sample spans around 79,000 clones, roughly 79% being singletons. Before sequencing took place, the ViraFEST assay used viral peptide pools to expand antigen-specific CD4+ T cells. Following 10 days of culture, CD4+ T cells were isolated. Previously uninfected by SARS-CoV-2, the vaccine recipients also showed negative nucleocapsid antibodies. IL-2 at 10 IU/ml and peptides at approximately 9.5 ug/ml were added to cultured PBMC, more than 1.5 million per well. This receptor was identified in a human donor who received a COVID-19 vaccine. The material sequenced was CD4+ T cells from PBMCs cultured with SARS-CoV-2 spike peptides, taken before COVID-19 vaccination.

The CDR3 reads CASSPGQGSYGYTF. The DNA for the CDR3 is TGTGCCAGTAGTCCTGGACAGGGGAGCTATGGCTACACCTTC. The chain carries TRBV19 and TRBJ1-2, with 9 bases lining up with TRBD1. The length of the CDR3 is 14 residues. The germline V gene has CDR1 LNHDA and CDR2 SQIVND (reference sequence). V shed 5 bases, J shed 4 bases, and the junction held 5 bases outside the gene matches.